This section outlines one TCR beta chain sequence together with its context. There is no known antigen for this receptor. Base qualities are not recorded, but no much larger clone differs from it by a single base. Trimming costs V 5 bases and J 8 bases, and their ends lie 9 bases apart. Looking up the germline V gene yields CDR1 SGHTA and CDR2 FQGTGA. The CDR3 measures 12 amino acids from cysteine to phenylalanine. The retained sequence is limited to the CDR3, 36 bases, with the frame set at the first base. Using the deep immunoSEQ assay, TCR CDR3 regions were amplified from genomic DNA by multiplex PCR. Genomic DNA extracted from each cell subset was distributed evenly over all wells of several immunoSEQ 96-well plates, and each plate served as one replicate. For sorted subsets, each replicate PCR was loaded with approximately 200 ng genomic DNA, equivalent to some 27,000 T cell genomes. Purified libraries were measured with a Qubit 3.0 fluorometer, size-checked on a Bioanalyzer 2100, and measured again with the KAPA Library Quantification kit. Every immunoSEQ 96-well plate was sequenced on a separate single-read 150-cycle Illumina NextSeq 550 flow cell. Regarding the original processing steps: The immunoSEQ output contained only junctional sequences without quality scores, so filtering could not match that applied to full-length reads. To assign V/J genes and CDR3, sequences were annotated using PyIR, a Python wrapper for IgBLAST v1.9, with IMGT germline references. Any read was removed if the V/J assignment was weak (E-value above 1e-6), the CDR3 was missing, or the read contained stop codons, out-of-frame junctions, or ambiguous translated residues. V3J clonotypes were defined as sequences sharing an identical inferred V gene, J gene, and CDR3 amino acid sequence. The percentage overlap between two repertoires was calculated by dividing the number of shared unique clonotypes by the size of the smaller repertoire. RTK rarefaction, the Chao1 estimator, and Recon v2.1 estimates of unobserved clonotypes were used to assess repertoire richness. For all TCRbeta clonotypes obtained by the gDNA method from a few donors, generation probabilities were computed with OLGA. Entries here come from immuneACCESS through TCRdb and include only in-frame sequences with V and J called. Some clones fail to appear in such tables; in the studies checked, an unresolved V gene covers under half of the shortfall, and the cause of the remainder is unknown. From that table come the V and J calls and clone size; the DNA was used to work out D and trimming. This sample lists 1.5 million to 2.5 million clones; approximately 94% were detected once. Of the sample, 1.2% falls within the top ten clones.

The sample is drawn from a study of shared clonotypes between healthy human individuals (TCRdb year 2020). At the level of the whole study: A couple of women and a few men aged 18 to 49 years were included in the cohort. Different laboratories and diverse techniques were used to prepare libraries and sequence TCR repertoires, to increase sequencing depth and limit assay-specific biases. For each donor, three plates each were used for CD4 naive and CD4 memory, two plates were used for CD8 naive, and one plate was used for CD8 memory. Leukapheresis yielded between about 0.9 and 9 billion PBMCs per donor. The study deeply sequenced blood TCR repertoires of about 5 healthy adults to estimate repertoire size and the extent of clonotype sharing between individuals. General conclusions and limits of the study: Pairwise subsampling led to the expectation that sequencing depth would affect the degree of clonotype sharing among donors. Even with the large sequencing depth, rarefaction of the sorted-subset datasets indicated that sequencing was incomplete. Compared with non-shared clonotypes, the clonotypes found in all four sorted-subset donors had higher generation probabilities. Naive subsets generally had larger estimated clonotype richness than memory subsets. About 5% of naive CD4, 3% to 4% of naive CD8, around 2.3% of memory CD4, and about 0.4% of memory CD8 clonotypes were shared across four donors. Sampling was restricted to blood, and TCR repertoires in tissues likely differ from the TCR repertoires found in blood. Because the study included only a small number of donors, the genetic and exposure-history diversity represented was limited.

CD8 naive samples were CD45RO-negative cells positively selected for CCR7, giving a CD45RA+CCR7+ population that excluded TemRA cells. Donors were healthy HIV-negative adults with no recently reported acute infections or vaccinations. Every donor was a Caucasian adult residing in Nashville, Tennessee, USA. Blood was obtained by leukapheresis, after which PBMCs were separated by Ficoll-Histopaque density gradient centrifugation and cryopreserved in liquid nitrogen vapor phase. Analytical flow cytometry was used to check the purity and quantity of every magnetically sorted T cell population. Genomic DNA was isolated from every sorted fraction and measured by UV absorbance on a Nanodrop 2000c.

The TCR comes from a man between 18 and 35 years old in good health. Material: naive CD8+ T cells sorted from blood. The sample's cell subset or site, from its label and the paper: CD45RA+CCR7+. The chain was built from TRBV7-3 and TRBJ2-2; a confident D gene designation cannot be given. This receptor carries the CDR3 CASSTYRGELFF. DNA sequence: TGTGCCAGCAGCACCTATAGGGGGGAGCTGTTTTTT.